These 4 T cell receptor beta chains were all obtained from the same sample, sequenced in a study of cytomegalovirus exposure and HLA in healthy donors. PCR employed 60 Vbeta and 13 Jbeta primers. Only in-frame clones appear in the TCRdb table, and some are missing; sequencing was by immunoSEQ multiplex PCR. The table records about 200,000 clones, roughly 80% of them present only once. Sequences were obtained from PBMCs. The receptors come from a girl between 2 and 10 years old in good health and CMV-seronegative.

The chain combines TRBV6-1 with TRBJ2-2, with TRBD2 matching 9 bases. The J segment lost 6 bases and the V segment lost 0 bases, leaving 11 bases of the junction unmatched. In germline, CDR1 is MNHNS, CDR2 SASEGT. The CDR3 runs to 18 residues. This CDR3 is CASSEALLAGRTPGELFF. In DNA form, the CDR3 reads TGTGCCAGCAGTGAAGCGCTGCTAGCGGGACGTACACCCGGGGAGCTGTTTTTT.

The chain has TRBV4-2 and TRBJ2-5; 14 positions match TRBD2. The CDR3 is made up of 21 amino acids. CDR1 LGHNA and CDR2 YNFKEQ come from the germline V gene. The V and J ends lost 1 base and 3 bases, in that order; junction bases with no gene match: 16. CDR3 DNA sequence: TGTGCCAGCAGCCAAGGGCGACTAGCGGGAGGGCCGTCCCGCCGGGAAGAGACCCAGTACTTC. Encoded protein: CASSQGRLAGGPSRREETQYF.

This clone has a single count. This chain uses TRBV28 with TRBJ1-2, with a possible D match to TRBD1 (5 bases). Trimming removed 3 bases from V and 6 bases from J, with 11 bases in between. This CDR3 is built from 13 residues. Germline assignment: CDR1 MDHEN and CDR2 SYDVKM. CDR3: CASSLGGRDGYTF. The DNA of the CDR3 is TGTGCCAGCAGTTTGGGGGGACGAGATGGCTACACCTTC.

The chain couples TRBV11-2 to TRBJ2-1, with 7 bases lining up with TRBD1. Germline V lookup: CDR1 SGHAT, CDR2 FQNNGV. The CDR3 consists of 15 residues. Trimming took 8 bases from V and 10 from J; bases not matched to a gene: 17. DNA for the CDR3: TGTGCCAGCCGGACCGGGACAGCTTTGGAGGCGGAGCAGTTCTTC. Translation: CASRTGTALEAEQFF.